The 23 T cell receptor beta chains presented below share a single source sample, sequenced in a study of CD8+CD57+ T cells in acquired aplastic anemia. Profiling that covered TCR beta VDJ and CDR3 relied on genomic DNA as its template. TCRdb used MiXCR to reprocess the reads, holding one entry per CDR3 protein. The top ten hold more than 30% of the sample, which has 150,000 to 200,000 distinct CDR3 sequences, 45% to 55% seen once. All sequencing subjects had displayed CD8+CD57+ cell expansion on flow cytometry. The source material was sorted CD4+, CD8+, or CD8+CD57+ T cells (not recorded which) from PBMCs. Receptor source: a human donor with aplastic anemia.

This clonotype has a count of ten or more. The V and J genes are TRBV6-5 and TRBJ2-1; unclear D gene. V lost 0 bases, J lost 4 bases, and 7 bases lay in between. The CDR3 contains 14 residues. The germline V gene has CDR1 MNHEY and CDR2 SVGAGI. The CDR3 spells CASSYSGSYNEQFF. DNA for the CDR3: TGTGCCAGCAGTTACTCGGGTAGTTACAATGAGCAGTTCTTC.

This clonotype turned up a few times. CDR3 sequence: CASRTRIVSTEAFF. CDR3 DNA sequence: TGTGCCAGCAGAACGCGGATCGTGAGCACTGAAGCTTTCTTT. The chain joins TRBV2 to TRBJ1-1; D is undetermined. This CDR3 contains 14 residues. Per germline, CDR1 SNHLY and CDR2 FYNNEI. The V end was cut by 6 bases, the J end by 4 bases, with 15 bases between.

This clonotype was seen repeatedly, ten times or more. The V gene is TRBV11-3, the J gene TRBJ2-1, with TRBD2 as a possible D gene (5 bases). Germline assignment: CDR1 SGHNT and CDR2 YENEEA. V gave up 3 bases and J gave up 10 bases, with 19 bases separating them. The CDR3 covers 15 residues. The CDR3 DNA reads TGTGCCAGCAGCTTTAGCGTCGGGCCTAGGAAAGAGCAGTTCTTC. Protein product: CASSFSVGPRKEQFF.

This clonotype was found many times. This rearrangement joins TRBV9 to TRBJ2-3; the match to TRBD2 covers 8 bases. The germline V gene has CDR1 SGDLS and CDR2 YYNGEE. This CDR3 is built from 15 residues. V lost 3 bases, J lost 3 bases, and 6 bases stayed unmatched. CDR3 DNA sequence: TGTGCCAGCAGCGCCGAAGCGGGAGTGACAGATACGCAGTATTTT. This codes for CASSAEAGVTDTQYF.

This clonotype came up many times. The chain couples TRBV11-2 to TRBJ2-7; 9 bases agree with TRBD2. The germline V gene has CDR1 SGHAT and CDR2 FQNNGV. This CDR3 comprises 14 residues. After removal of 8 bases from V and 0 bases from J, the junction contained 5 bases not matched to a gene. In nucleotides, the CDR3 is TGTGCCAGCGCGGGGGGGGACAGCTCCTACGAGCAGTACTTC. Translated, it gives CASAGGDSSYEQYF.

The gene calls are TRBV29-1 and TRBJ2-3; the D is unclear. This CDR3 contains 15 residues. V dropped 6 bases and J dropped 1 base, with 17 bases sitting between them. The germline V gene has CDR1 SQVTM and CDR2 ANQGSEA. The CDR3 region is CSVGIELLGTDTQYF. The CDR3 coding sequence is TGCAGCGTGGGAATCGAATTACTCGGCACAGATACGCAGTATTTT.

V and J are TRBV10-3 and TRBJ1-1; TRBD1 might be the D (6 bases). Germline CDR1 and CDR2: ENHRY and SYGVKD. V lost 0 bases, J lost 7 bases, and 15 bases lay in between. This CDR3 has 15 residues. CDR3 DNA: TGTGCCATCAGTGAGTCCCCAGGGACAATTGGTGAAGCTTTCTTT. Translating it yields CAISESPGTIGEAFF.

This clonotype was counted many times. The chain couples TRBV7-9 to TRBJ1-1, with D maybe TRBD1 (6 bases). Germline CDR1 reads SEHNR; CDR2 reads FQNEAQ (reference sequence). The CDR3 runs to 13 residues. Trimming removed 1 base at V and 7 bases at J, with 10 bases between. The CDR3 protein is CASSLVGTIEAFF. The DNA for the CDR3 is TGTGCCAGCAGCTTAGTCGGGACAATTGAAGCTTTCTTT.

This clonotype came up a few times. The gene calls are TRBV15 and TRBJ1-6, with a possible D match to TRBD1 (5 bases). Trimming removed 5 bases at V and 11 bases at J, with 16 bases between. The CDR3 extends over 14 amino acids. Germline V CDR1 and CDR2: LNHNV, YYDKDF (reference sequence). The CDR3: CATSGGRGRTPLHF. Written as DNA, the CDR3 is TGTGCCACCAGCGGGGGACGGGGACGGACACCCCTCCACTTT. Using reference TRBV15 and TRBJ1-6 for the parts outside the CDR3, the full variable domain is DAMVIQNPRYQVTQFGKPVTLSCSQTLNHNVMYWYQQKSSQAPKLLFHYYDKDFNNEADTPDNFQSRRPNTSFCFLDIRSPGLGDTAMYLCATSGGRGRTPLHFGNGTRLTVT.

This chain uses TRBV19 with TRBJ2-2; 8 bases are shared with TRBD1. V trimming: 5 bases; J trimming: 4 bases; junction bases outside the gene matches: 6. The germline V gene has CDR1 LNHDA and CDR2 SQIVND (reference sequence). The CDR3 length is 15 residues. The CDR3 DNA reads TGTGCCAGTAGTCTGACAGGGGCCCGCACCGGGGAGCTGTTTTTT. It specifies CASSLTGARTGELFF.

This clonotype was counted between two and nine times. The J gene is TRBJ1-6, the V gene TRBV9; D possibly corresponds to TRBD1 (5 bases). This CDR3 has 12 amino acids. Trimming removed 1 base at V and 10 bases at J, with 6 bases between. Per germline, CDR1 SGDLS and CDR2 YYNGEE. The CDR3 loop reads CASSVQGSPLHF. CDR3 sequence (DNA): TGTGCCAGCAGCGTACAGGGATCACCCCTCCACTTT. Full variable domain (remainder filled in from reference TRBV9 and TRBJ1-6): DSGVTQTPKHLITATGQRVTLRCSPRSGDLSVYWYQQSLDQGLQFLIQYYNGEERAKGNILERFSAQQFPDLHSELNLSSLELGDSALYFCASSVQGSPLHFGNGTRLTVT.

For the CDR3, the DNA is TGTGCCAGCAGCCCGTGGACAGGAAGGTTTCGCGAGCAGTACTTC. Encoded protein: CASSPWTGRFREQYF. The chain combines TRBV9 with TRBJ2-7; 7 nucleotides agree with TRBD1. Germline V CDR1 and CDR2: SGDLS, YYNGEE. With 4 bases clipped from V and 6 bases from J, the junction kept 13 bases outside the gene matches. This CDR3 comprises 15 residues. The full variable domain, with the rest looked up from reference TRBV9 and TRBJ2-7, is DSGVTQTPKHLITATGQRVTLRCSPRSGDLSVYWYQQSLDQGLQFLIQYYNGEERAKGNILERFSAQQFPDLHSELNLSSLELGDSALYFCASSPWTGRFREQYFGPGTRLTVT.

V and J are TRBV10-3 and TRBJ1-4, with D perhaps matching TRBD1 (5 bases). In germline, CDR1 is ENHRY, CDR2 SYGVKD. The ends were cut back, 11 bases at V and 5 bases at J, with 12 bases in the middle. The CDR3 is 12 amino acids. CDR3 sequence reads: CAVRDGNEKLFF. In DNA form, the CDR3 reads TGTGCCGTGAGGGACGGAAATGAAAAACTGTTTTTT.

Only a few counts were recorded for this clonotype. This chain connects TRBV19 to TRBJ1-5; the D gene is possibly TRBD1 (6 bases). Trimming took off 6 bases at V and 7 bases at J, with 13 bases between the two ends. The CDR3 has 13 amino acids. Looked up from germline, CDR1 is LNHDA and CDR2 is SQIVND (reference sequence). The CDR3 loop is CASREQGWQPQHF. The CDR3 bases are TGTGCCAGTAGGGAACAGGGTTGGCAGCCCCAGCATTTT.

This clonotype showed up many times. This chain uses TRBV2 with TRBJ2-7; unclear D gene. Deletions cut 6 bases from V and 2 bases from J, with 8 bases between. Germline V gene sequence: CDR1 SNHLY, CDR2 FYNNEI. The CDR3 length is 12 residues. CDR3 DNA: TGTGCCAGCAGAGCAGACACCTACGAGCAGTACTTC. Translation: CASRADTYEQYF.

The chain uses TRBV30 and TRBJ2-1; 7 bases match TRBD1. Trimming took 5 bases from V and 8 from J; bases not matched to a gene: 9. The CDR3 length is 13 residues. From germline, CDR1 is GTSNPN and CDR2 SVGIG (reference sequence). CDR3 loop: CAWADRVLDEQFF. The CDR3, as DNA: TGTGCCTGGGCTGACAGGGTCCTGGATGAGCAGTTCTTC.

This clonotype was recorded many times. The CDR3 DNA reads as TGCAGCGTTGAAGTAGGGGGTAGCAATCAGCCCCAGCATTTT. This codes for CSVEVGGSNQPQHF. This chain uses TRBV29-1 with TRBJ1-5, with D maybe TRBD1 (6 bases). Germline CDR1 reads SQVTM; CDR2 reads ANQGSEA. V was trimmed by 1 base and J by 0 bases, leaving 7 bases between them. The CDR3 loop spans 14 amino acids. The whole variable domain, filled in from reference TRBV29-1 and TRBJ1-5, reads SAVISQKPSRDICQRGTSLTIQCQVDSQVTMMFWYRQQPGQSLTLIATANQGSEATYESGFVIDKFPISRPNLTFSTLTVSNMSPEDSSIYLCSVEVGGSNQPQHFGDGTRLSIL.

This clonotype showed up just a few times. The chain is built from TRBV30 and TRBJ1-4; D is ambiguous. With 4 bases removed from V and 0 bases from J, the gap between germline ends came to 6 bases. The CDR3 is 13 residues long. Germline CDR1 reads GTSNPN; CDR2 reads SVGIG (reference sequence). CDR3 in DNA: TGTGCCTGGACAGCAACAACTAATGAAAAACTGTTTTTT. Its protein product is CAWTATTNEKLFF.

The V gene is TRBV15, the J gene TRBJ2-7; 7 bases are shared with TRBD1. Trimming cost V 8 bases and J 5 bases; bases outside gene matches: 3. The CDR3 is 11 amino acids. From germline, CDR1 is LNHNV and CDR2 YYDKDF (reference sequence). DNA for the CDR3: TGTGCCACCTACGGGACAGACGAGCAGTACTTC. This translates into CATYGTDEQYF.

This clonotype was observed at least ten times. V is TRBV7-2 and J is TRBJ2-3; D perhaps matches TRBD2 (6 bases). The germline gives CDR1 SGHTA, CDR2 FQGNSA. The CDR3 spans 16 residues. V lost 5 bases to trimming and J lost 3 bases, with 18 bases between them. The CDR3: CASSTNPGLMTDTQYF. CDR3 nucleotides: TGTGCCAGCAGCACCAACCCGGGACTTATGACAGATACGCAGTATTTT.

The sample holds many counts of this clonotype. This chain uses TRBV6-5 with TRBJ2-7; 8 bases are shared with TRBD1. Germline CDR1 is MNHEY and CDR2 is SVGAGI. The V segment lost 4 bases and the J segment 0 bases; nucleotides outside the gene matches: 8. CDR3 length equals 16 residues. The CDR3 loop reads CASSSGQATSSYEQYF. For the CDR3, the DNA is TGTGCCAGCAGTTCGGGACAGGCAACTTCCTCCTACGAGCAGTACTTC.

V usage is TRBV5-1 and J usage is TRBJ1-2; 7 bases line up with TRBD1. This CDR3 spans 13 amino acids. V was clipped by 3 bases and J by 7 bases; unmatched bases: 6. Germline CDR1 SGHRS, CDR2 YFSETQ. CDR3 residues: CASSYRGNAGYTF. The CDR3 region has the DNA TGCGCCAGCAGCTACAGGGGTAACGCTGGCTACACCTTC.

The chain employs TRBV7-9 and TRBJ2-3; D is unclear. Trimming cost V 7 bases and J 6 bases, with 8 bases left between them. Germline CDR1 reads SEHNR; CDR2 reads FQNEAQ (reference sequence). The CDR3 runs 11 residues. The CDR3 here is CASTRRDTQYF. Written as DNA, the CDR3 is TGTGCCAGCACCCGCCGTGATACGCAGTATTTT.